This T cell receptor (beta chain) was identified during a study of memory CD4+ T cells and cytomegalovirus serostatus. CDR1 and CDR2 from the germline V gene are MDHEN and SYDVKM. Trimming removed 3 bases at V and 0 bases at J, with 9 bases between. This CDR3 has 14 amino acids. This clone appeared once. Its antigen is as yet unknown. The sort gate was single viable CD3+CD4+CD8-CD45RO+ cells for memory CD4+ T cells. Study-level findings and limits: The CMV-associated TCR signature appears largely within the CD4+ memory repertoire. Repertoires predicted CMV serostatus with median bootstrapped AUC of about 0.95.

Method: immunoSEQ multiplex PCR; TCRdb's copy keeps in-frame clones and lacks some. Here the sample spans about 50,000 clones, over 75% being singletons. The sample was memory CD4+ T cells from blood. The sequence derives from an adult in good health and CMV-seronegative. This sequence joins TRBV28 and TRBJ2-7, with D possibly called TRBD1 or TRBD2 (5 bases each). CDR3 DNA: TGTGCCAGCAGTTTCTGGGACGGCTCCTACGAGCAGTACTTC. This translates into CASSFWDGSYEQYF.